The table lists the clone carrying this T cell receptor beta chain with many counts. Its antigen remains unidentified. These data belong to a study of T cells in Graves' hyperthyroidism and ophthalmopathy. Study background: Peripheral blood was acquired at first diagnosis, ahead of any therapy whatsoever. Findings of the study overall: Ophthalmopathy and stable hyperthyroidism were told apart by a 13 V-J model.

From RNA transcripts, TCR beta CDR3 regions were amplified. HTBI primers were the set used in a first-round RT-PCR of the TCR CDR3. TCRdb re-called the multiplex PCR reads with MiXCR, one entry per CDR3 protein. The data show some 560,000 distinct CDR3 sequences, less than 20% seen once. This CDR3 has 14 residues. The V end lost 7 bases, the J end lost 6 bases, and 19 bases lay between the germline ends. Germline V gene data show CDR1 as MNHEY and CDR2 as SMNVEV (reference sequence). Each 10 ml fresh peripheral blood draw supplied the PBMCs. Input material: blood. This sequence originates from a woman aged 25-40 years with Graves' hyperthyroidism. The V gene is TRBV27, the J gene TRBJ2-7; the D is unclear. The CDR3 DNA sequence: TGTGCCAGCACCTTGGTGTTTGGGTTCAGCGAGCAGTACTTC. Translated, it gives CASTLVFGFSEQYF.